The rows below give T cell receptor beta chains drawn from one sample of a study of a mutant IDH1 vaccine in newly diagnosed glioma. Assay used: immunoSEQ multiplex PCR; TCRdb lists only in-frame clones, some missing. The sample holds tens of thousands of clones, more than 65% seen once. The material sequenced was PBMCs, taken from a glioma patient treated with radiotherapy, temozolomide or both. These receptors were obtained from a man in his fifties or sixties with glioma. Both conserved end residues are part of each CDR3. D genes are given only for firm matches. Clone size is stated in some rows and not others, as once, few, many or a class when expanded.

J: TRBJ1-2
D: TRBD1
size: NA
V: TRBV28
DNA: TGTGCCAGCAGTTTGGGGACAGGGGGGTATGGCTACACCTTC
CDR3: CASSLGTGGYGYTF

J: TRBJ1-5
D: TRBD1
size: NA
V: TRBV6-5
DNA: TGTGCCAGCAGTTCGCGCTGGACAGGGGAGGGTCAGCCCCAGCATTTT
CDR3: CASSSRWTGEGQPQHF

J: TRBJ1-1
D: NA
size: NA
V: TRBV7-6
DNA: TGTGCCAGCAGCTTAGGGCAAGCCACTGAAGCTTTCTTT
CDR3: CASSLGQATEAFF

J: TRBJ1-2
D: NA
size: once
V: TRBV6-5
DNA: TGTGCCAGCAGGACGCCGGGGAACTATGGCTACACCTTC
CDR3: CASRTPGNYGYTF

J: TRBJ1-6
D: TRBD1
size: NA
V: TRBV27
DNA: TGTGCCAGCAGTTTTGGATTCGGGACAGTCAATTCACCCCTCCACTTT
CDR3: CASSFGFGTVNSPLHF

J: TRBJ2-1
D: NA
size: NA
V: TRBV5-1
DNA: TGCGCCAGCAGCAGCCAACGGGGGCCACCGTTTGAGCAGTTCTTC
CDR3: CASSSQRGPPFEQFF

J: TRBJ1-5
D: TRBD1
size: NA
V: TRBV6-1
DNA: TGTGCCAGCACCACTTCAGGGGGTTATCAGCCCCAGCATTTT
CDR3: CASTTSGGYQPQHF

J: TRBJ2-7
D: NA
size: NA
V: TRBV7-2
DNA: TGTGCCAGCAGCCCTCCGGACAAGACCTACGAGCAGTACTTC
CDR3: CASSPPDKTYEQYF

J: TRBJ2-1
D: NA
size: NA
V: TRBV6-5
DNA: TGTGCCAGCAGTTACTCGCGTACTACTAGGGAGCAGTTCTTC
CDR3: CASSYSRTTREQFF

J: TRBJ1-5
D: NA
size: NA
V: TRBV10-2
DNA: TGCGCCAGCAGTGAGGGGGCCAACAGAAATCAGCCCCAGCATTTT
CDR3: CASSEGANRNQPQHF

J: TRBJ1-2
D: TRBD1
size: NA
V: TRBV5-4
DNA: TGTGCCAGCAGCGCCTCGACAGGGTTTAATGGTGACTATGGCTACACCTTC
CDR3: CASSASTGFNGDYGYTF

J: TRBJ1-1
D: NA
size: NA
V: TRBV7-9
DNA: TGTGCCAGCAGCTTTTGGGACAACACTGAAGCTTTCTTT
CDR3: CASSFWDNTEAFF

J: TRBJ2-3
D: TRBD2
size: NA
V: TRBV4-2
DNA: TGTGCCAGCAGCAGGGGTAATGCGGGGGGAAACACAGATACGCAGTATTTT
CDR3: CASSRGNAGGNTDTQYF

J: TRBJ1-2
D: TRBD1
size: NA
V: TRBV5-1
DNA: TGCGCCAGCAGCTTGGAAGGACAGGCGCTCACGAAGGATGGCTACACCTTC
CDR3: CASSLEGQALTKDGYTF

J: TRBJ1-2
D: NA
size: NA
V: TRBV5-5
DNA: TGTGCCAGCAGTCTTGGGGGTTACTATGGCTACACCTTC
CDR3: CASSLGGYYGYTF

J: TRBJ2-3
D: TRBD1
size: NA
V: TRBV6-5
DNA: TGTGCCAGCAGTCTGGGACAGCACACAGATACGCAGTATTTT
CDR3: CASSLGQHTDTQYF